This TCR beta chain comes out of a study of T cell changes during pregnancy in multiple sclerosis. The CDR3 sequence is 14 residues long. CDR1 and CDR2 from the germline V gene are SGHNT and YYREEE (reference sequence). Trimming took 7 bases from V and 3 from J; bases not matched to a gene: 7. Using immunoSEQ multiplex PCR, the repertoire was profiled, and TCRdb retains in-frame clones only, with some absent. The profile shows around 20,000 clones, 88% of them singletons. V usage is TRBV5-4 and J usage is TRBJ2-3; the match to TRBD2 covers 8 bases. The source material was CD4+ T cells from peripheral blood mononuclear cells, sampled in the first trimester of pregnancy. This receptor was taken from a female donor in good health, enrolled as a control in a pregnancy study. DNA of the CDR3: TGTGCCAGCGGGGACGGGGGGGCTACAGATACGCAGTATTTT. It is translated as CASGDGGATDTQYF.